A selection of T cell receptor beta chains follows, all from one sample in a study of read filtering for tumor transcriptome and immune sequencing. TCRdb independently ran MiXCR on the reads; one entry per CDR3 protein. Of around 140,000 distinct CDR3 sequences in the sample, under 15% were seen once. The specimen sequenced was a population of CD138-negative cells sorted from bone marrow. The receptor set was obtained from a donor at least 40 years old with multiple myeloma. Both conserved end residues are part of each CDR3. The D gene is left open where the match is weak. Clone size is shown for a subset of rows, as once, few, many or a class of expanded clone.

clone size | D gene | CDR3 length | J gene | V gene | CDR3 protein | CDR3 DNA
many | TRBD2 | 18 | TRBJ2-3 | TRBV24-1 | CATSDYEGLAGGTDTQYF | TGTGCCACCAGTGACTACGAAGGACTAGCGGGAGGAACAGATACGCAGTATTTT
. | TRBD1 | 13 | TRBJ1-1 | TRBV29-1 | CSVEPQGRTEAFF | TGCAGCGTTGAGCCACAGGGGAGGACTGAAGCTTTCTTT
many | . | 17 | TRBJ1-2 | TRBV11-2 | CASSLSGRLTDNYGYTF | TGTGCCAGCAGCTTAAGTGGCAGACTTACTGATAACTATGGCTACACCTTC
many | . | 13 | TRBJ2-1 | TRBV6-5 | CASSSSWGNEQFF | TGTGCCAGCAGTTCTAGTTGGGGGAATGAGCAGTTCTTC
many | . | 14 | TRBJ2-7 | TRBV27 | CASSRTVGTYEQYF | TGTGCCAGCAGTCGGACAGTAGGGACCTACGAGCAGTACTTC
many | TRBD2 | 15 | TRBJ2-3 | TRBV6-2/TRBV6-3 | CASSYSLAARDTQYF | TGTGCCAGCAGTTACTCCCTAGCGGCTCGAGATACGCAGTATTTT
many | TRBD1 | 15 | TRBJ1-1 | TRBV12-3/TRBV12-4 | CASSASRQGNTEAFF | TGTGCCAGCAGCGCATCCAGACAGGGGAACACTGAAGCTTTCTTT
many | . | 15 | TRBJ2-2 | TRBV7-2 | CASSYRVTDTGELFF | TGTGCCAGCAGCTACAGGGTAACGGACACCGGGGAGCTGTTTTTT
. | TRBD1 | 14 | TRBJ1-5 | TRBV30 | CAWSRDSRNQPQHF | TGTGCCTGGAGTCGGGACAGTAGGAATCAGCCCCAGCATTTT
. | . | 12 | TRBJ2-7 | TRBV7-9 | CASSQLVDEQYF | TGTGCCAGCAGCCAGCTCGTCGACGAGCAGTACTTC